This T cell receptor (beta chain) is drawn from a study of blood T cell repertoires in COVID-19. On the study more broadly: There were acute and convalescent COVID-19 samples, and they came from the United States, Italy and Spain. The cDNA or gDNA used as material had been derived from T cells, B-cell-depleted T cells, or PBMCs.

In the original analysis: Amplified reference gene primers provided the basis for estimating nucleated cell counts. Measured with immunoSEQ multiplex PCR; TCRdb has only the in-frame clones, and not every one. D and trimming come from the DNA, and the V and J calls and clone size come from that table. This table holds 150,000 to 200,000 clones, 70% to 85% found once. The CDR3 has 14 amino acids. The V and J ends lost 5 bases and 4 bases, in that order; junction bases with no gene match: 5. Germline assignment: CDR1 LNHDA and CDR2 SQIVND (reference sequence). This sequence originates from a middle-aged woman with COVID-19, enrolled during active disease. This rearrangement joins TRBV19 to TRBJ1-2; 9 nucleotides agree with TRBD1. The specimen was peripheral blood. As DNA, the CDR3 is TGTGCCAGTAGTCCGGGACAGGGTGTCTATGGCTACACCTTC. Translating gives CASSPGQGVYGYTF.